This TCR beta chain was sequenced during a study of shared clonotypes between healthy human individuals. The CDR3 length is 14 residues. CDR1 and CDR2 from the germline V gene are MDHEN and SYDVKM. V lost 6 bases and J lost 2; bases outside the gene matches: 5. Only in-frame clones appear in the TCRdb table, and some are missing; sequencing was by immunoSEQ multiplex PCR. The profile covers around 690,000 clones, with about 92% appearing a single time and 34% taken by the ten largest. The rearrangement uses TRBV28 and TRBJ2-5; 8 bases align to TRBD1. This TCR was recovered from a man between 18 and 29 years old in good health. Some clones in this sample may be carry-over from other donors' samples. The sequencing sample was made of memory CD8+ T cells from PBMCs. Subset noted: CD45RO+ cells pooled with CCR7-negative TemRA cells. In DNA form, the CDR3 reads TGTGCCAGCAGACGACAGGGGTGGCAAGAGACCCAGTACTTC. This codes for CASRRQGWQETQYF.